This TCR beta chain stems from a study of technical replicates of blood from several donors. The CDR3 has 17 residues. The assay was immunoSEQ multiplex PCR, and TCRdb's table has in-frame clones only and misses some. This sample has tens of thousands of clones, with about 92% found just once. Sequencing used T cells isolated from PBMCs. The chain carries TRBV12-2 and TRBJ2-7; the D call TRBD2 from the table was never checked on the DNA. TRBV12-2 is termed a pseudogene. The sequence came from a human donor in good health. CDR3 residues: CASRLAGLAGSSYEQYF. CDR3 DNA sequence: TGTGCAAGTCGCTTAGCGGGACTAGCGGGTAGCTCCTACGAGCAGTACTTC.